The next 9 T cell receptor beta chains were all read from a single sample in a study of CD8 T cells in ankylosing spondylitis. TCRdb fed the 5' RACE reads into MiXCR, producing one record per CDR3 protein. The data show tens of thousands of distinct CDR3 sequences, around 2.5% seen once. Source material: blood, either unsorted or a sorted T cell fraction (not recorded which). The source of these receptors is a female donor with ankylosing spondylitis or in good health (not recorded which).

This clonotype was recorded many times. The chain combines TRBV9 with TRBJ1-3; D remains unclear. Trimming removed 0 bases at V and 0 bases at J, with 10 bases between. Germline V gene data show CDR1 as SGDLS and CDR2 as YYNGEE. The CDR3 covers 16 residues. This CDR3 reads CASSVEGGDSGNTIYF. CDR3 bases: TGTGCCAGCAGCGTAGAGGGTGGAGACTCTGGAAACACCATATATTTT.

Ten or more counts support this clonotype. Here the CDR3 DNA reads TGTGCCAGCAGCGCTACGGGACAGGGGGGCCGACTGGGAGAAAAACTGTTTTTT. This codes for CASSATGQGGRLGEKLFF. The V call is TRBV9, the J call TRBJ1-4; TRBD1 matches 11 bases. The CDR3 has 18 amino acids. With 3 bases clipped from V and 8 bases from J, the junction kept 15 bases outside the gene matches. CDR1 is SGDLS, CDR2 YYNGEE, per germline.

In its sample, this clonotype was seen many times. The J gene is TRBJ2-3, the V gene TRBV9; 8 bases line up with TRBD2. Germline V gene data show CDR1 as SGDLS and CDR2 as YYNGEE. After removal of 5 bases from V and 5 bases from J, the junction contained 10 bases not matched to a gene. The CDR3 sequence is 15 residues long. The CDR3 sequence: CASSSGGPFGDTQYF. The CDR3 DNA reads TGTGCCAGCAGTTCGGGAGGGCCTTTTGGAGATACGCAGTATTTT.

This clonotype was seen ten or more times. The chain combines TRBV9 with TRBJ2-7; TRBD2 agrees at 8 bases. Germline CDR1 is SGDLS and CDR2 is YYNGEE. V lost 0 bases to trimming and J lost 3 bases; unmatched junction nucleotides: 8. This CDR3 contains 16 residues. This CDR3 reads CASSVGSSGTHYEQYF. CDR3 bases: TGTGCCAGCAGCGTAGGAAGTAGCGGGACCCACTACGAGCAGTACTTC.

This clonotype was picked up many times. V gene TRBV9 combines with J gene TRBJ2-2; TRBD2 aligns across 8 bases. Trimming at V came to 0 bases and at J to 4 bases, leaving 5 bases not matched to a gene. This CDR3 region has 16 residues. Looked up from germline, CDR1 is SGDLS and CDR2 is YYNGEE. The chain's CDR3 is CASSVAPAGGTGELFF. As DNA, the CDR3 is TGTGCCAGCAGCGTAGCACCCGCGGGGGGCACCGGGGAGCTGTTTTTT.

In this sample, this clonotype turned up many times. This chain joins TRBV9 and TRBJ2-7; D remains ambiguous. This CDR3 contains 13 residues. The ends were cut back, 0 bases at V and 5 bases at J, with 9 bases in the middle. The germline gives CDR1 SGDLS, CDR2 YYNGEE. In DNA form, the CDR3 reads TGTGCCAGCAGCGTAGAACTTGAAGACGAGCAGTACTTC. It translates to CASSVELEDEQYF. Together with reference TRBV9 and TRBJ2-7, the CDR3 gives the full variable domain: DSGVTQTPKHLITATGQRVTLRCSPRSGDLSVYWYQQSLDQGLQFLIQYYNGEERAKGNILERFSAQQFPDLHSELNLSSLELGDSALYFCASSVELEDEQYFGPGTRLTVT.

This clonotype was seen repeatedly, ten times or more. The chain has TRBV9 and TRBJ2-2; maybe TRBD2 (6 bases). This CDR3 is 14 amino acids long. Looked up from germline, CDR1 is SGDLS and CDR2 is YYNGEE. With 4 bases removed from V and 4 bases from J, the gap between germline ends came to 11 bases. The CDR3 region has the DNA TGTGCCAGCAGCTTGGAGGGGCGCACCGGGGAGCTGTTTTTT. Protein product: CASSLEGRTGELFF.

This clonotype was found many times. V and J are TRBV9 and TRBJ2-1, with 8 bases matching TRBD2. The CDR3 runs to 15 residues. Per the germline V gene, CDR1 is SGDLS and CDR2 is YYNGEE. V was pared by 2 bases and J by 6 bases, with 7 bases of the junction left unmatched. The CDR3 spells CASSVRPGTSNEQFF. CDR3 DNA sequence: TGTGCCAGCAGCGTCCGTCCCGGGACTAGCAATGAGCAGTTCTTC.

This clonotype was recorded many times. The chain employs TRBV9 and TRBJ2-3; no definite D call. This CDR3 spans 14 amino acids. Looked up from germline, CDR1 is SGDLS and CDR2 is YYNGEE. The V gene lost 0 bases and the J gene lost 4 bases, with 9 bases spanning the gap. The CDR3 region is CASSVGGLPDTQYF. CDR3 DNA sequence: TGTGCCAGCAGCGTAGGTGGGCTTCCAGATACGCAGTATTTT.